This entry features one T cell receptor beta chain sequence. CDR1 is SGHVS and CDR2 is FQNEAQ in the germline V gene. Trimming took 2 bases from V and 4 from J, leaving 14 bases between them. This CDR3 has 16 amino acids. TCRdb reprocessed the 5' RACE reads with MiXCR, giving one entry per CDR3 protein. Of approximately 41,000 distinct CDR3 sequences in the sample, 29% were seen once. The chain joins TRBV7-8 to TRBJ2-2; possibly TRBD1 or TRBD2 for D (5 bases each). The clonotype comes from a female donor with breast cancer. Sequenced material: memory CD4+ T cells sorted from a lymph node. The subset here: memory CD4+ T cells, CD4+CD45RO+CD25-. The CDR3 sequence is CASSLYGAGSTGELFF. In nucleotides, the CDR3 is TGTGCCAGCAGCTTATACGGGGCAGGAAGCACCGGGGAGCTGTTTTTT.